This T cell receptor (beta chain) appears in the sequencing data of a study of early T cells in non-severe SARS-CoV-2 infection. Germline V gene data show CDR1 as GTSNPN and CDR2 as SVGIG (reference sequence). The CDR3 sequence is 11 residues long. V lost 0 bases to trimming and J lost 9 bases; unmatched junction nucleotides: 2. Each CDR3 protein is one row after TCRdb ran MiXCR on the 5' RACE reads. Of under 70,000 distinct CDR3 sequences detected, around 4.7% appear once; the ten largest clones hold around 4.9%. This clonotype has at least ten counts. The chain uses TRBV30 and TRBJ2-7; 7 bases align to TRBD2. This receptor was taken from an adult who was a healthcare worker with PCR-confirmed SARS-CoV-2 infection or an uninfected control (not recorded which). The sample taken for sequencing was whole blood. CDR3 bases: TGTGCCTGGAGTGTCGCTAGCGGGCAGTACTTC. Its protein is CAWSVASGQYF.